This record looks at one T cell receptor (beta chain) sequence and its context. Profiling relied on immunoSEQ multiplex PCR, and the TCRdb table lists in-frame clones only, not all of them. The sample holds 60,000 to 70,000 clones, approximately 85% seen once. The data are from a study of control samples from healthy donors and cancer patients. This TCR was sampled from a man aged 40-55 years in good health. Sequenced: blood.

DNA of the CDR3: TGTGCCAGCAGCCAAGAGCGGGTCGGGGAGCTGTTTTTT. As protein: CASSQERVGELFF. V gene TRBV4-2 combines with J gene TRBJ2-2; possible D gene TRBD2, 5 bases. Per germline, CDR1 LGHNA and CDR2 YNFKEQ. V was cut by 0 bases and J by 7 bases, with 6 bases left in between. CDR3 size: 13 residues.